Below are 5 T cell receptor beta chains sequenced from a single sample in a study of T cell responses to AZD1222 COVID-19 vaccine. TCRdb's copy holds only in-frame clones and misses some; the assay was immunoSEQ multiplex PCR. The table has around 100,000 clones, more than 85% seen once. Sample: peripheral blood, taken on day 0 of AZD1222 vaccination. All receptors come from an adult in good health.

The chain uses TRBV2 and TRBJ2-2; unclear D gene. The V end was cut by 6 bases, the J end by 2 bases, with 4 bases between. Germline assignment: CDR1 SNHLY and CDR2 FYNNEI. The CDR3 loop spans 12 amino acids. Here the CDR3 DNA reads TGTGCCAGCAGGGGTAACACCGGGGAGCTGTTTTTT. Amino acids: CASRGNTGELFF. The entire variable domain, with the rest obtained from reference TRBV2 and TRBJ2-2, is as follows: EPEVTQTPSHQVTQMGQEVILRCVPISNHLYFYWYRQILGQKVEFLVSFYNNEISEKSEIFDDQFSVERPDGSNFTLKIRSTKLEDSAMYFCASRGNTGELFFGEGSRLTVL.

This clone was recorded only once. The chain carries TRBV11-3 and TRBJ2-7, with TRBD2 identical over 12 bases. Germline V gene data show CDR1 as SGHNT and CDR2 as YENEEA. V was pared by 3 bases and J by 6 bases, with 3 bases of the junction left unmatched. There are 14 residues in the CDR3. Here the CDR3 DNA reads TGTGCCAGCAGCTTGACTAGCGGGAGCGGCGAGCAGTACTTC. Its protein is CASSLTSGSGEQYF.

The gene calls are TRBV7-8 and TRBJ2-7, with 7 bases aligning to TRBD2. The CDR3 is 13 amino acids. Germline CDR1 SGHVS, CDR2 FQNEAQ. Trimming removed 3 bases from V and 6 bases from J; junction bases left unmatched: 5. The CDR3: CASSFREASEQYF. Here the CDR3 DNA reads TGTGCCAGCAGCTTTCGGGAGGCGAGCGAGCAGTACTTC.

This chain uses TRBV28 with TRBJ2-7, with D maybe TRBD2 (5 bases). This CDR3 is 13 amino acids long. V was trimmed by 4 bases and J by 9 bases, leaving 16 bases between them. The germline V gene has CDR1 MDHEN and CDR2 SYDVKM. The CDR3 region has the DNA TGTGCCAGCAGTTCGGGCCGGGGTGGAGTGCAGTACTTC. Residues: CASSSGRGGVQYF.

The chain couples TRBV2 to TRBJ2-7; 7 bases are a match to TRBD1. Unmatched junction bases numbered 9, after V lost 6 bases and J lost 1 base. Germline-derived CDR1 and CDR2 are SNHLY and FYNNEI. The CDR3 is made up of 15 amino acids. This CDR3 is CASSLDRVQSYEQYF. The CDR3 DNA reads TGTGCCAGCAGCTTAGACAGGGTCCAATCCTACGAGCAGTACTTC.